This TCR beta chain was recorded in a study of T-cell memory formation after mild COVID-19. The V gene end was trimmed by 6 bases and the J gene end by 1 base; junction bases not matched to a gene: 11. Germline V gene data show CDR1 as KGHSH and CDR2 as LQKENI. The CDR3 length is 17 residues. This clonotype was found a few times. TCRdb re-called the 5' RACE reads with MiXCR, one entry per CDR3 protein. The table has approximately 150,000 distinct CDR3 sequences, about 5.5% seen once. The sequenced sample was PBMCs or a T cell subset sorted from them (not recorded which). The TCR sequence derives from an adult woman who had mild COVID-19 (a few samples of this study predate the infection). Cell type and time point are not known. The chain uses TRBV18 and TRBJ2-3, with 9 bases that match TRBD2. The CDR3 here is CASSGISASGGTDTQYF. The CDR3 region has the DNA TGTGCCAGCTCTGGTATCAGCGCTAGCGGGGGCACAGATACGCAGTATTTT.